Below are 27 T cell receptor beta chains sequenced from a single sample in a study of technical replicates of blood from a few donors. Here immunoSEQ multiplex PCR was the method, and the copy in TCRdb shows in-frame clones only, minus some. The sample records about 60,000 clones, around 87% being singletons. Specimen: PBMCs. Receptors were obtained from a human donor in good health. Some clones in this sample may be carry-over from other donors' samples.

CDR3 in amino acids: CATSRDQGHNEKLFF. The CDR3 DNA is TGTGCCACCAGCAGAGATCAGGGACATAATGAAAAACTGTTTTTT. This chain joins TRBV15 and TRBJ1-4; D may be TRBD1 (6 bases). The CDR3 extends over 15 amino acids. CDR1 and CDR2 (germline): LNHNV, YYDKDF (reference sequence). Deletions cut 0 bases from V and 4 bases from J, with 9 bases between.

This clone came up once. The CDR3 DNA follows: TGTGCCAGCAGCCTGTCGGCTGGAAACACCATATATTTT. This sequence encodes CASSLSAGNTIYF. This chain links TRBV5-6 with TRBJ1-3; no reliable D call. V was pared by 4 bases and J by 2 bases, with 7 bases between. The CDR3 sequence is 13 residues long. Germline CDR1 and CDR2: SGHDT and YYEEEE.

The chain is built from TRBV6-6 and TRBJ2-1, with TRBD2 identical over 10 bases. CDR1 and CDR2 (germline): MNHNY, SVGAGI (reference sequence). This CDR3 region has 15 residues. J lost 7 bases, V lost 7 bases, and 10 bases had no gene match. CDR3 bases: TGTGCCAGCACCGGGGGTACTAGCGGGACTAATGAGCAGTTCTTC. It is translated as CASTGGTSGTNEQFF.

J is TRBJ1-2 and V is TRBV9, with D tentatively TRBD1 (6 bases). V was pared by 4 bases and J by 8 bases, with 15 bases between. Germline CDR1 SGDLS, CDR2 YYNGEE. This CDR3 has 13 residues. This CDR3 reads CASSNVRGNGYTF. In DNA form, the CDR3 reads TGTGCCAGCAGCAACGTCAGGGGTAACGGCTACACCTTC.

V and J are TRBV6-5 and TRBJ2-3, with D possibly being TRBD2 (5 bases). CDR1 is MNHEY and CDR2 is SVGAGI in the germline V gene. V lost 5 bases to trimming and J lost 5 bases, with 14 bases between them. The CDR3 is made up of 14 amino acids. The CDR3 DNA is TGTGCCAGCAGTGCCGACCGGGGTCTAGATACGCAGTATTTT. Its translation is CASSADRGLDTQYF.

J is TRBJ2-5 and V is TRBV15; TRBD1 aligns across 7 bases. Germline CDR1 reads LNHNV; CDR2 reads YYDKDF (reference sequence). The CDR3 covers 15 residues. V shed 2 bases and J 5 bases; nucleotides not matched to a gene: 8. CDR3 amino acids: CATSRSGQDEETQYF. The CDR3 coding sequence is TGTGCCACCAGCAGATCCGGACAGGATGAGGAGACCCAGTACTTC. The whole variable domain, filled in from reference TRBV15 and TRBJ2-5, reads DAMVIQNPRYQVTQFGKPVTLSCSQTLNHNVMYWYQQKSSQAPKLLFHYYDKDFNNEADTPDNFQSRRPNTSFCFLDIRSPGLGDTAMYLCATSRSGQDEETQYFGPGTRLLVL.

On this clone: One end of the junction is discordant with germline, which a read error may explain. The CDR3 DNA reads TGTGCCAGCACGCCCGGGACTCCCTTC. Encoded protein: CASTPGTPF. The V call is TRBV7-9, the J call TRBJ2-7, with D tentatively TRBD2 (6 bases). This CDR3 spans 9 amino acids. Germline assignment: CDR1 SEHNR and CDR2 FQNEAQ (reference sequence).

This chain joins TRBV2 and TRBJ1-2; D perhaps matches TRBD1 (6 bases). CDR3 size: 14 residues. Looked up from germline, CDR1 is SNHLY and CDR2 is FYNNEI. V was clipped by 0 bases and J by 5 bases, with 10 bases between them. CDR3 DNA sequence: TGTGCCAGCAGTGAAGCGGCACAGGGATATGGCTACACCTTC. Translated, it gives CASSEAAQGYGYTF. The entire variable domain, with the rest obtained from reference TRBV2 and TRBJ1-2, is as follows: EPEVTQTPSHQVTQMGQEVILRCVPISNHLYFYWYRQILGQKVEFLVSFYNNEISEKSEIFDDQFSVERPDGSNFTLKIRSTKLEDSAMYFCASSEAAQGYGYTFGSGTRLTVV.

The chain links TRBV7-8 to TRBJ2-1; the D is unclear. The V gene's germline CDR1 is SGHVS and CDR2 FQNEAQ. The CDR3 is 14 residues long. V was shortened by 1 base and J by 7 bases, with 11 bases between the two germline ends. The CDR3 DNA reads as TGTGCCAGCAGCTTAGGTAATATGAGGAATGAGCAGTTCTTC. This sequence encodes CASSLGNMRNEQFF.

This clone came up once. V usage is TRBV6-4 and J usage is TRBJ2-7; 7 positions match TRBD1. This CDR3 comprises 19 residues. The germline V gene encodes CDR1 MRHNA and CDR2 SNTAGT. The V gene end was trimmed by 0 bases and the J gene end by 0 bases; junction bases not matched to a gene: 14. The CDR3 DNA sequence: TGTGCCAGCAGTGACTCCCCGCGAATAGACAGGGTCGACTCCTACGAGCAGTACTTC. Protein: CASSDSPRIDRVDSYEQYF.

CDR3 in amino acids: CASSESTGGGSYNEQFF. Written as DNA, the CDR3 is TGCGCCAGCAGTGAGTCGACAGGGGGGGGGTCCTACAATGAGCAGTTCTTC. The rearrangement uses TRBV10-2 and TRBJ2-1, with TRBD1 matching over 9 bases. Losses at the gene ends were 0 bases for V and 1 base for J; bases not matched to a gene: 4. CDR1 and CDR2 from the germline V gene are WSHSY and SAAADI. CDR3 length: 17 residues.

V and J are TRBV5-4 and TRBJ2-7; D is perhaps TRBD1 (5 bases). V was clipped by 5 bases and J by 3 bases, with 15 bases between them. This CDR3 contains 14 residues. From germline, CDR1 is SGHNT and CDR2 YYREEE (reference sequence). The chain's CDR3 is CASRAKGQGYEQYF. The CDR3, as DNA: TGTGCCAGCAGGGCTAAGGGGCAGGGCTACGAGCAGTACTTC.

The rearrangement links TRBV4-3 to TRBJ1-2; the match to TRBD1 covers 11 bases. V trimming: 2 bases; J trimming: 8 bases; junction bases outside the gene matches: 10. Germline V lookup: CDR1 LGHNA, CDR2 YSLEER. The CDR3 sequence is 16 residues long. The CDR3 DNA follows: TGCGCCAGCAGCCAAATTTCCGGACAGGGGGCAAGGGGCTACACCTTC. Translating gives CASSQISGQGARGYTF.

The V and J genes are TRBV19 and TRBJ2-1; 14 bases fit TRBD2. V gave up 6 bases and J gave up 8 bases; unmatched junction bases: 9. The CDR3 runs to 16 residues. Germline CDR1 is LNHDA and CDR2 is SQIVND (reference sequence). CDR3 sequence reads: CASSPAGTSGSDEQFF. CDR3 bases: TGTGCCAGTAGCCCCGCGGGGACTAGCGGGAGTGATGAGCAGTTCTTC.

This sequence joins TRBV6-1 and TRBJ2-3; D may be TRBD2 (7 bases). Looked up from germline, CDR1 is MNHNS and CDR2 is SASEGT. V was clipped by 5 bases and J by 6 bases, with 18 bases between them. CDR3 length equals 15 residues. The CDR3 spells CASSTFRGAGDTQYF. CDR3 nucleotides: TGTGCCAGCAGTACGTTTCGGGGGGCAGGGGATACGCAGTATTTT.

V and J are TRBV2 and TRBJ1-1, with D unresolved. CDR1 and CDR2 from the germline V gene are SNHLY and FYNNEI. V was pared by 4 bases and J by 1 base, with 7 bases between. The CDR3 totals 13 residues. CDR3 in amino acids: CASSGERNTEAFF. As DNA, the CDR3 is TGTGCCAGCAGTGGGGAGCGGAACACTGAAGCTTTCTTT.

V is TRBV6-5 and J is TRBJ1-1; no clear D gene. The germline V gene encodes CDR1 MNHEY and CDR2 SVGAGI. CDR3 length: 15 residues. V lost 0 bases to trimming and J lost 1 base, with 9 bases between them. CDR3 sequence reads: CASSYSPQKNTEAFF. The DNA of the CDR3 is TGTGCCAGCAGTTACTCCCCACAAAAGAACACTGAAGCTTTCTTT.

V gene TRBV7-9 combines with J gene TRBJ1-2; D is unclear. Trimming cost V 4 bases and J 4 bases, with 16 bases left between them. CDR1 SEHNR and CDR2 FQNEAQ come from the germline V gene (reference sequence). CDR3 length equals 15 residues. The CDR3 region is CASSSPEVRSYGYTF. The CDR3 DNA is TGTGCCAGCAGCTCCCCTGAGGTTAGGTCCTATGGCTACACCTTC.

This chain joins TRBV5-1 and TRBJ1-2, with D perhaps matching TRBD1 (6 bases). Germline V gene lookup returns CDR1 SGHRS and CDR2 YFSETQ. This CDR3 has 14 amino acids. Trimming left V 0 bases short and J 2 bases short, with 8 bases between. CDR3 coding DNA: TGCGCCAGCAGCTTGGGACAGGCGAACTATGGCTACACCTTC. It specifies CASSLGQANYGYTF.

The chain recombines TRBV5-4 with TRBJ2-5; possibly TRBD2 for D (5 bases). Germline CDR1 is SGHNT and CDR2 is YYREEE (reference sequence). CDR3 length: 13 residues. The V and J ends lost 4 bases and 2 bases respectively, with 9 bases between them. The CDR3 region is CASSSGRQETQYF. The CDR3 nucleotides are TGTGCCAGCAGCAGCGGACGGCAAGAGACCCAGTACTTC.

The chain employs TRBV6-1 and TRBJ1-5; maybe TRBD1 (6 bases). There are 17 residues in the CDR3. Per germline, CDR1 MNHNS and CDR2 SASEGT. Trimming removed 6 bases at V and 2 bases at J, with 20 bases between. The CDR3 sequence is CASRERGGGPGNQPQHF. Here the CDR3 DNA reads TGTGCCAGCAGGGAAAGGGGGGGCGGGCCCGGCAATCAGCCCCAGCATTTT.

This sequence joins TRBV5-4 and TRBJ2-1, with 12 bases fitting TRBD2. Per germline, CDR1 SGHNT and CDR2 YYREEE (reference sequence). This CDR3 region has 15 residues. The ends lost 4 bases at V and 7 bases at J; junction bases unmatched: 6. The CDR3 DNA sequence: TGTGCCAGCAGCGCGCGGACTAGCGGGATTAATGAGCAGTTCTTC. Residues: CASSARTSGINEQFF.

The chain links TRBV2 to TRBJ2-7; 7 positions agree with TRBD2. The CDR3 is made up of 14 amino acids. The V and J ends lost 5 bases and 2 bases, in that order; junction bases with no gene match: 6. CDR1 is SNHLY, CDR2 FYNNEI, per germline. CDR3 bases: TGTGCCAGCAGTTCCCAGCGGGATGCCTACGAGCAGTACTTC. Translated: CASSSQRDAYEQYF.

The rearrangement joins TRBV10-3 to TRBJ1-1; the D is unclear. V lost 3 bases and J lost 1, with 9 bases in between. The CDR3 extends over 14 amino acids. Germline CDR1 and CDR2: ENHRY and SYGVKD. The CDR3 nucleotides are TGTGCCATCAGTGAACTCGCGGGGAACACTGAAGCTTTCTTT. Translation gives CAISELAGNTEAFF.

This chain's CDR3 is CASSLTGHTYGYTF. The CDR3, as DNA: TGTGCCAGCAGCCTCACAGGACATACCTATGGCTACACCTTC. The J gene is TRBJ1-2, the V gene TRBV14; a weak D match, TRBD1 (5 bases). Germline assignment: CDR1 SGHDN and CDR2 FVKESK. This CDR3 spans 14 amino acids. Trimming cost V 4 bases and J 4 bases, with 13 bases left between them.

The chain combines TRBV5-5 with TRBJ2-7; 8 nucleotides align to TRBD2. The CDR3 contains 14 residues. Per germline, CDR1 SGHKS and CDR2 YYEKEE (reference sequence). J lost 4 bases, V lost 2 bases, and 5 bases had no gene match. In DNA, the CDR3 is TGTGCCAGCAGCTTCGGGTCGGGGGGGTACGAGCAGTACTTC. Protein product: CASSFGSGGYEQYF. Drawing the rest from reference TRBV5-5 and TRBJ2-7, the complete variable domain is DAGVTQSPTHLIKTRGQQVTLRCSPISGHKSVSWYQQVLGQGPQFIFQYYEKEERGRGNFPDRFSARQFPNYSSELNVNALLLGDSALYLCASSFGSGGYEQYFGPGTRLTVT.

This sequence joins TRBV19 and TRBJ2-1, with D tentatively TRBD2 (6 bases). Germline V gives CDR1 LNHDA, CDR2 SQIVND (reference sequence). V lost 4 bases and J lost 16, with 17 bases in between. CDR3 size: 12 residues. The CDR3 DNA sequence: TGTGCCAGTAGTACCTCTGGCGGGGCCTCTTTCTTC. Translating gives CASSTSGGASFF.